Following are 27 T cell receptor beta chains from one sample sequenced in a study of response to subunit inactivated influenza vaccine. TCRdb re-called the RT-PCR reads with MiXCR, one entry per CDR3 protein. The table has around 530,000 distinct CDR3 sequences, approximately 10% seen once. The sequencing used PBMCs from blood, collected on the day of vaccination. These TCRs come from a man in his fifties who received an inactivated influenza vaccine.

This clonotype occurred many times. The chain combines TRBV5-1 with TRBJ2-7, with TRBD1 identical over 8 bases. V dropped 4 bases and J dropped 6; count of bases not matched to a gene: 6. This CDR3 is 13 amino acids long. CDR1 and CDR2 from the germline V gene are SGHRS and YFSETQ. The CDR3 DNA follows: TGCGCCAGCAGCCAATCCGACAGGGGCGAGCAGTACTTC. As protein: CASSQSDRGEQYF.

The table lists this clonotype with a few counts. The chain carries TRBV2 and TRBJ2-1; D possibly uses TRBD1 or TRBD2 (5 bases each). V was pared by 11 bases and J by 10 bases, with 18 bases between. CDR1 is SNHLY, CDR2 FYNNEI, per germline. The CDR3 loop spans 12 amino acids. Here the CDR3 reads CAGGTTNREQFF. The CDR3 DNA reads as TGTGCCGGTGGGACGACCAACAGAGAGCAGTTCTTC.

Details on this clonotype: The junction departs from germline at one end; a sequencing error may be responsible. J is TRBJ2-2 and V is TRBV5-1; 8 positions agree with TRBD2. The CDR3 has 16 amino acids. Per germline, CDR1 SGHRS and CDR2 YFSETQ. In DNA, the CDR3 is TGCGCCAGCAGCTTGTCCGGCGGGGGGAACGCCGGGGAGCTGTTTTTT. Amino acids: CASSLSGGGNAGELFF.

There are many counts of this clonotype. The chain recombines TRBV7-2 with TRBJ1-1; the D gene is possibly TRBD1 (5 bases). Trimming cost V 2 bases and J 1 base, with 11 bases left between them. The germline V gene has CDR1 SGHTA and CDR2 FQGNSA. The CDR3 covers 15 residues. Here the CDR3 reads CASSLLGQGNTEAFF. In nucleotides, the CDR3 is TGTGCCAGCAGCTTATTAGGACAAGGGAACACTGAAGCTTTCTTT.

The CDR3 bases are TGCAGTGCTGCCGTTCTAGCGTCAAGCTACAATGAGCAGTTCTTC. Protein sequence: CSAAVLASSYNEQFF. The rearrangement joins TRBV20-1 to TRBJ2-1, with TRBD2 as a possible D gene (6 bases). Trimming stripped 5 bases from V and 3 bases from J, with 17 bases between. Germline V gene data show CDR1 as DFQATT and CDR2 as SNEGSKA (reference sequence). The CDR3 extends over 15 amino acids.

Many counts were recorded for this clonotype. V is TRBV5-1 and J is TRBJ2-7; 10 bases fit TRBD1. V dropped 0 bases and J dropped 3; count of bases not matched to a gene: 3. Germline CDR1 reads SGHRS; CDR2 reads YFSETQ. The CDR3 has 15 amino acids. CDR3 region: CASSLGGTGVYEQYF. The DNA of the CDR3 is TGCGCCAGCAGCTTGGGTGGGACAGGGGTCTACGAGCAGTACTTC.

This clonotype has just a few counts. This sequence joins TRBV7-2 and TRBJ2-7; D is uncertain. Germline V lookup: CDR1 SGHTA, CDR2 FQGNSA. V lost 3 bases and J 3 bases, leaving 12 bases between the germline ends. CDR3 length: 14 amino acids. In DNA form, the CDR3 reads TGTGCCAGCAGCTTTTCTGGACCTTACTACGAGCAGTACTTC. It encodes CASSFSGPYYEQYF.

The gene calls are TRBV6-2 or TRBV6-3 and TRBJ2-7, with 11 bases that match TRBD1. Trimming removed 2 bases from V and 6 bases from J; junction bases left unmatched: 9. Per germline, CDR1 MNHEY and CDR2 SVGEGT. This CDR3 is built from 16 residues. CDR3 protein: CASSYPIRTGGREQYF. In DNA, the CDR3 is TGTGCCAGCAGTTACCCAATACGGACAGGGGGCCGCGAGCAGTACTTC.

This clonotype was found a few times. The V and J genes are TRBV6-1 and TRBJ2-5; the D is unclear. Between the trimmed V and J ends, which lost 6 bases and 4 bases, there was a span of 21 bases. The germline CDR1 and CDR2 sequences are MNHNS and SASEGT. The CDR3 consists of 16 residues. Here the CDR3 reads CASSPLNVRYPETQYF. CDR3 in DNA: TGTGCCAGCAGCCCCTTAAACGTTCGTTATCCAGAGACCCAGTACTTC.

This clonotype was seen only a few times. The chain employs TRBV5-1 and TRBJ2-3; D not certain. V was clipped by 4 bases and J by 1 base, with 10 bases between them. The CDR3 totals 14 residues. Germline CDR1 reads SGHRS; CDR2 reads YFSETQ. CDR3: CASSLWSGTDTQYF. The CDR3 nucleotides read TGCGCCAGCAGCCTCTGGTCCGGCACAGATACGCAGTATTTT.

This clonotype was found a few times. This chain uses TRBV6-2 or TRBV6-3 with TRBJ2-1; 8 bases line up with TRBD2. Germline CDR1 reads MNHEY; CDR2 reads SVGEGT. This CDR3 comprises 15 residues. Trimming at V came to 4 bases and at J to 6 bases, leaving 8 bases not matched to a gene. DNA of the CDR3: TGTGCCAGCAGTTCAATACTAGCGGTTTCCAATGAGCAGTTCTTC. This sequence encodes CASSSILAVSNEQFF.

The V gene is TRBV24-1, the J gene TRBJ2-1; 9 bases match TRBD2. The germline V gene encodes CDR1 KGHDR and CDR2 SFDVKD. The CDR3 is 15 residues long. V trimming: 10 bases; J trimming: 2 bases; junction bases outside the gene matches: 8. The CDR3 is CATSSGSRPYNEQFF. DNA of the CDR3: TGTGCCACTAGTAGCGGGAGCCGCCCCTACAATGAGCAGTTCTTC.

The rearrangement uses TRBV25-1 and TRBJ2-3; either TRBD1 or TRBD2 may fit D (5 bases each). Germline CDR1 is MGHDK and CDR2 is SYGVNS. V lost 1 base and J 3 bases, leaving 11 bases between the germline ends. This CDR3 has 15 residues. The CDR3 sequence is CASSELGRETDTQYF. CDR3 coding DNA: TGTGCCAGCAGTGAATTGGGCAGGGAGACAGATACGCAGTATTTT.

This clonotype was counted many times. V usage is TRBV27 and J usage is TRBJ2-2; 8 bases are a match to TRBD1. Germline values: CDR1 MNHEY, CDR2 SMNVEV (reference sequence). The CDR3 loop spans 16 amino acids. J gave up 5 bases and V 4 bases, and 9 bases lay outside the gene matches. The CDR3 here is CASSSWGQDGTGELFF. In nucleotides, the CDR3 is TGTGCCAGCAGTTCTTGGGGACAGGACGGGACCGGGGAGCTGTTTTTT.

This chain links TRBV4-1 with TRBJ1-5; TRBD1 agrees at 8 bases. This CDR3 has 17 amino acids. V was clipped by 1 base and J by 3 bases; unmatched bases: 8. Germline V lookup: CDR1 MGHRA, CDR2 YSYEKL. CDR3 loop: CASSQGRGQGANQPQHF. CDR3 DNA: TGCGCCAGCAGCCAAGGGAGAGGGCAGGGGGCCAATCAGCCCCAGCATTTT.

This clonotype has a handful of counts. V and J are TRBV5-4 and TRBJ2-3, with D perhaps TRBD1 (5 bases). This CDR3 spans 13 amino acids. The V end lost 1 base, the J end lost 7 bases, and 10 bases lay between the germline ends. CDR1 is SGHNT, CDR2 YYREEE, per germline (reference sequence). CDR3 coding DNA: TGTGCCAGCAGCTTGAAGCAGGGAAATACGCAGTATTTT. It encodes CASSLKQGNTQYF.

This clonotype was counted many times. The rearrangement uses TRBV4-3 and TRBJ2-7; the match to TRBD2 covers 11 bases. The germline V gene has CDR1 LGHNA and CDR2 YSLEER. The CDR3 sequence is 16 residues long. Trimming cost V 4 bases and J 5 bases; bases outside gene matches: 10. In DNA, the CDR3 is TGCGCCAGCAGCCGCGGACTACTAGCGGGAGACCACGAGCAGTACTTC. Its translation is CASSRGLLAGDHEQYF.

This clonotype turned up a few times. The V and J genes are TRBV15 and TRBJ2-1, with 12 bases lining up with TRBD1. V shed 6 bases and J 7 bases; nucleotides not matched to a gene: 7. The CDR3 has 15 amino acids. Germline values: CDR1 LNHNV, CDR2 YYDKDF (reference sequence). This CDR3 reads CATSRDRGPGNEQFF. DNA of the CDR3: TGTGCCACCAGTCGGGACAGGGGGCCGGGGAATGAGCAGTTCTTC.

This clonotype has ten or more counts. CDR3 nucleotide sequence: TGCAGTGCCAGAACGGGACTAAGATACGAGCAGTACTTC. Translating gives CSARTGLRYEQYF. The chain is built from TRBV20-1 and TRBJ2-7, with 7 bases that match TRBD2. The CDR3 is 13 residues long. After removal of 6 bases from V and 4 bases from J, the junction contained 9 bases not matched to a gene. The V gene's germline CDR1 is DFQATT and CDR2 SNEGSKA (reference sequence).

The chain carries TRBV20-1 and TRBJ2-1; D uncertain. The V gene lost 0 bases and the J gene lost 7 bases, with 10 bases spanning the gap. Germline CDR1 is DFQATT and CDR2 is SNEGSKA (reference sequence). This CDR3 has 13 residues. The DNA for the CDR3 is TGCAGTGCTAGAGATTCACCAAGGAATGAGCAGTTCTTC. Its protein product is CSARDSPRNEQFF.

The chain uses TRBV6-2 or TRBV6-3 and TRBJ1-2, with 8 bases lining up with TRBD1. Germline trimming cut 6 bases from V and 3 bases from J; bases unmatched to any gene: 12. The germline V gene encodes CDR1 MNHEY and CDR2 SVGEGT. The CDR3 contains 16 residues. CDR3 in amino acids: CASRGGTGSRDYGYTF. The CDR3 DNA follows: TGTGCCAGCAGGGGGGGGACAGGCAGCCGGGACTATGGCTACACCTTC.

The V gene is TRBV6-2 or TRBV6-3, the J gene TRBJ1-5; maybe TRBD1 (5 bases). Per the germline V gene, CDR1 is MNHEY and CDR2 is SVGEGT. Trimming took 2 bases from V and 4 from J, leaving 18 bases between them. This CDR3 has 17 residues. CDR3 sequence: CASSYGGSGFYNQPQHF. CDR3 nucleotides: TGTGCCAGCAGTTACGGGGGGTCGGGATTCTATAATCAGCCCCAGCATTTT.

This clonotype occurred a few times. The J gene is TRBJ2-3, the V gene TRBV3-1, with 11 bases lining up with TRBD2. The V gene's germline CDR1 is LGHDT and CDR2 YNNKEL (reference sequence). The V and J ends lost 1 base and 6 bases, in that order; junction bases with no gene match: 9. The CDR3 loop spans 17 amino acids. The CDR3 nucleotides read TGTGCCAGCAGCCAAGGACTAGCGGGGTACCAGACTGATACGCAGTATTTT. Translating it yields CASSQGLAGYQTDTQYF.

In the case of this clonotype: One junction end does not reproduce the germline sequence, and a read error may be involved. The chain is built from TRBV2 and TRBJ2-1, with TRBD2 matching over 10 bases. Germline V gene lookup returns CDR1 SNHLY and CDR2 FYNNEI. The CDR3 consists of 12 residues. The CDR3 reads CASSTPSGSLIF. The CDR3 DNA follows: TGTGCCAGCAGTACCCCTAGCGGGAGTTTGATCTTC. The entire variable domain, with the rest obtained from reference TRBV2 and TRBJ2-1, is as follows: EPEVTQTPSHQVTQMGQEVILRCVPISNHLYFYWYRQILGQKVEFLVSFYNNEISEKSEIFDDQFSVERPDGSNFTLKIRSTKLEDSAMYFCASSTPSGSLIFGPGTRLTVL.

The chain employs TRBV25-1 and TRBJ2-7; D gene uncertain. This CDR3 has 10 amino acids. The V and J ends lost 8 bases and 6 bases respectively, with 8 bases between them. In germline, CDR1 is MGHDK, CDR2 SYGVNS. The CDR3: CASGEIEQYF. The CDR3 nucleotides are TGTGCCAGCGGAGAGATCGAGCAGTACTTC.

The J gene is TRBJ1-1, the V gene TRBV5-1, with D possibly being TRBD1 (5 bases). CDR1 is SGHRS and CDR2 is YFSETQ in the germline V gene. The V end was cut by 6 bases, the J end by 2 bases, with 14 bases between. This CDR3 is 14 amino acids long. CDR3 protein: CASNLGGVNTEAFF. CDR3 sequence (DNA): TGCGCCAGCAATCTCGGGGGTGTCAACACTGAAGCTTTCTTT. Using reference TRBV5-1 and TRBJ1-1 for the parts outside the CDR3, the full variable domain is KAGVTQTPRYLIKTRGQQVTLSCSPISGHRSVSWYQQTPGQGLQFLFEYFSETQRNKGNFPGRFSGRQFSNSRSEMNVSTLELGDSALYLCASNLGGVNTEAFFGQGTRLTVV.

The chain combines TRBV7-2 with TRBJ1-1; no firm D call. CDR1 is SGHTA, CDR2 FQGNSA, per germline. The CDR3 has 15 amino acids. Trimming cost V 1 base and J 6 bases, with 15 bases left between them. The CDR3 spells CASSLVGVPRAEAFF. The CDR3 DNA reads TGTGCCAGCAGCTTAGTTGGGGTACCTCGAGCTGAAGCTTTCTTT.